This is a list of T cell receptor beta chains from one sample in a study of blood T cell repertoires in COVID-19. Assay: immunoSEQ multiplex PCR; the TCRdb copy retains only in-frame clones and omits some. The top ten clones hold 8.3% of a sample with 60,000 to 65,000 clones, about 87% of them seen once. The sample comprised peripheral blood. Every receptor here comes from a human donor with active COVID-19. The donor label of this sample is uncertain. CDR3s include the opening cysteine and the closing phenylalanine or tryptophan. Each record gives: D gene, V gene, J gene, clone size, CDR3 DNA, CDR3 protein. A D gene is named only where the DNA matches it firmly. Only some rows state a clone size, as once, few, many or a class for expanded clones.

D: TRBD1; V: TRBV28; J: TRBJ1-2; size: -; DNA: TGTGCCAGCAGTTTAGGGACAGGGCCTTTCTTGGATGGCTACACCTTC; CDR3: CASSLGTGPFLDGYTF
D: TRBD1; V: TRBV18; J: TRBJ1-5; size: -; DNA: TGTGCCAGCTCACCATCGGACAGGGGAGGCAATCAGCCCCAGCATTTT; CDR3: CASSPSDRGGNQPQHF
D: TRBD2; V: TRBV2; J: TRBJ2-2; size: -; DNA: TGTGCCAGCAGTGAACAGACTAGCGGGAACACCGGGGAGCTGTTTTTT; CDR3: CASSEQTSGNTGELFF
D: TRBD2; V: TRBV5-4; J: TRBJ2-7; size: -; DNA: TGTGCCAGCAGCTTGATACTAGCGGCCTCCTACGAGCAGTACTTC; CDR3: CASSLILAASYEQYF
D: TRBD2; V: TRBV7-9; J: TRBJ2-7; size: -; DNA: TGTGCCAGCAGCTTAGAGGGGACTAGCGACTACGAGCAGTACTTC; CDR3: CASSLEGTSDYEQYF
D: -; V: TRBV7-9; J: TRBJ2-1; size: few; DNA: TGTGCCAGCAGCTCTGACAGAACCCAGTTCTTC; CDR3: CASSSDRTQFF
D: -; V: TRBV12-5; J: TRBJ2-2; size: -; DNA: TGTGCTAGTGTTAGGGACACTACGAACACCGGGGAGCTGTTTTTT; CDR3: CASVRDTTNTGELFF
D: -; V: TRBV5-1; J: TRBJ1-3; size: -; DNA: TGCGCCAGCAGCTTGGTCTCCGGGATCGGAAACACCATATATTTT; CDR3: CASSLVSGIGNTIYF
D: TRBD2; V: TRBV5-3; J: TRBJ2-3; size: -; DNA: TGTGCCAGAAGCTTGGTGAGGCGAGGACTAGCGGGGGGGCCCGTAGATACGCAGTATTTT; CDR3: CARSLVRRGLAGGPVDTQYF
D: -; V: TRBV27; J: TRBJ2-1; size: -; DNA: TGTGCCAGCAGGACCGGGACAAGACAGTTCTTC; CDR3: CASRTGTRQFF
D: TRBD1; V: TRBV28; J: TRBJ2-7; size: -; DNA: TGTGCCAGCAGTTTCGGGACAGGGGCGAACGAGCAGTACTTC; CDR3: CASSFGTGANEQYF
D: TRBD2; V: TRBV9; J: TRBJ2-3; size: -; DNA: TGTGCCAGCAGCTCGGGGGGTTTCCGAGCGGCGGCTACGCAGTATTTT; CDR3: CASSSGGFRAAATQYF
D: TRBD2; V: TRBV4-3; J: TRBJ2-1; size: -; DNA: TGCGCCAGCAGCCAAGGACTAGCGGGCCTATCCTACAATGAGCAGTTCTTC; CDR3: CASSQGLAGLSYNEQFF
D: TRBD1; V: TRBV7-2; J: TRBJ2-1; size: -; DNA: TGTGCCAGCAGTCTAGACAGGGAAACACGGAATGAGCAGTTCTTC; CDR3: CASSLDRETRNEQFF
D: TRBD1; V: TRBV6-5; J: TRBJ2-2; size: -; DNA: TGTGCCAGCAGTCGGACAGGGAACACCGGGGAGCTGTTTTTT; CDR3: CASSRTGNTGELFF
D: TRBD1; V: TRBV19; J: TRBJ1-5; size: -; DNA: TGTGCCAGTAGTATGGGGACAGGGCGTAGCAATCAGCCCCAGCATTTT; CDR3: CASSMGTGRSNQPQHF
D: TRBD1; V: TRBV2; J: TRBJ2-1; size: -; DNA: TGTGCCAGCAGTGAACTGGGACAGGGGGCGGGTGAGCAGTTCTTC; CDR3: CASSELGQGAGEQFF
D: TRBD1; V: TRBV19; J: TRBJ1-5; size: few; DNA: TGTGCCACCCACGGGACAGGGGGCGGCAATCAGCCCCAGCATTTT; CDR3: CATHGTGGGNQPQHF
D: -; V: TRBV30; J: TRBJ1-1; size: -; DNA: TGTGCCTGGAGTGTGCAGATGAACACTGAAGCTTTCTTT; CDR3: CAWSVQMNTEAFF
D: TRBD1; V: TRBV29-1; J: TRBJ1-2; size: -; DNA: TGCAGCGTTCGGGACAGGGGACCCGATAACTATGGCTACACCTTC; CDR3: CSVRDRGPDNYGYTF
D: TRBD1; V: TRBV27; J: TRBJ2-1; size: -; DNA: TGTGCCAGCAGCCAATTGGACAGGGTCTCCAATGAGCAGTTCTTC; CDR3: CASSQLDRVSNEQFF
D: -; V: TRBV6-1; J: TRBJ2-3; size: -; DNA: TGTGCCAGCAGTGAAGTTCAGGTTACAGATACGCAGTATTTT; CDR3: CASSEVQVTDTQYF
D: -; V: TRBV9; J: TRBJ2-2; size: -; DNA: TGTGCCAGCAGCGTAGGGAGCGGAAATTCTCGGACCGGGGAGCTGTTTTTT; CDR3: CASSVGSGNSRTGELFF
D: TRBD1; V: TRBV18; J: TRBJ2-3; size: -; DNA: TGTGCCAGCTCACCAAGGCAAGGTCTAGATTTGGGACAGGGGGCGCTTAATACGCAGTATTTT; CDR3: CASSPRQGLDLGQGALNTQYF
D: TRBD1; V: TRBV10-3; J: TRBJ2-1; size: -; DNA: TGTGCCATCACAGGGGGAGATGAGCAGTTCTTC; CDR3: CAITGGDEQFF
D: -; V: TRBV27; J: TRBJ2-7; size: -; DNA: TGTGCCAGCAGTTTATCGGGCAGCTTCGAGCAGTACTTC; CDR3: CASSLSGSFEQYF
D: TRBD1; V: TRBV7-3; J: TRBJ1-1; size: -; DNA: TGTGCCAGCAGCCCGACAGGGGCGATCACTGAAGCTTTCTTT; CDR3: CASSPTGAITEAFF
D: TRBD1; V: TRBV18; J: TRBJ2-7; size: -; DNA: TGTGCCAGCTCAGCCGGGACAGCCTCTGTCGAGCAGTACTTC; CDR3: CASSAGTASVEQYF
D: TRBD1; V: TRBV27; J: TRBJ2-7; size: -; DNA: TGTGCCAGCAGTTTAACAGGGGCGAGGAGCTCCTACGAGCAGTACTTC; CDR3: CASSLTGARSSYEQYF
D: TRBD1; V: TRBV9; J: TRBJ2-7; size: -; DNA: TGTGCCAGCAGCGTAGCAAGGGACAGCTCCTACGAGCAGTACTTC; CDR3: CASSVARDSSYEQYF
D: TRBD1; V: TRBV24-1; J: TRBJ2-5; size: -; DNA: TGTGCCACCAGTGACCCTGCGACAGGGGGAGGGGAGACCCAGTACTTC; CDR3: CATSDPATGGGETQYF
D: -; V: TRBV6-2/TRBV6-3; J: TRBJ2-7; size: few; DNA: TGTGCCAGCAGTTACGCTCCACTCTACGAGCAGTACTTC; CDR3: CASSYAPLYEQYF
D: -; V: TRBV7-9; J: TRBJ1-2; size: once; DNA: TGTGCCAGCAGCTTAAGGAGCTATGGCTACACCTTC; CDR3: CASSLRSYGYTF
D: TRBD2; V: TRBV12-3/TRBV12-4; J: TRBJ2-7; size: -; DNA: TGTGCCAGCAAAAGCGGGAGTTACGAGCAGTACTTC; CDR3: CASKSGSYEQYF
D: TRBD2; V: TRBV9; J: TRBJ2-3; size: -; DNA: TGTGCCAGCAGCGTAGGGGCGGGAGGGGTCACAGATACGCAGTATTTT; CDR3: CASSVGAGGVTDTQYF
D: -; V: TRBV2; J: TRBJ2-5; size: -; DNA: TGTGCCAGCAGTGCTGGGGACTTGTACCAAGAGACCCAGTACTTC; CDR3: CASSAGDLYQETQYF
D: TRBD1; V: TRBV19; J: TRBJ1-3; size: -; DNA: TGTGCCAGTAGTATACAGGGGGCGCGAGGAAACACCATATATTTT; CDR3: CASSIQGARGNTIYF
D: -; V: TRBV19; J: TRBJ2-4; size: -; DNA: TGTGCCAGTAGTATAGGGGGGGTAGCCAAAAACATTCAGTACTTC; CDR3: CASSIGGVAKNIQYF
D: TRBD1; V: TRBV9; J: TRBJ2-2; size: -; DNA: TGTGCCAGCAGCGTAGAACAGGGGATGAACGGGGAGCTGTTTTTT; CDR3: CASSVEQGMNGELFF
D: -; V: TRBV30; J: TRBJ1-4; size: -; DNA: TGTGCCTGGAGTCCGGGGGGGGACCTCCAAGGGGAACTGTTTTTT; CDR3: CAWSPGGDLQGELFF
D: TRBD2; V: TRBV5-4; J: TRBJ2-1; size: -; DNA: TGTGCCAGCCGACTAGCGGGAGGTGGTAACAATGAGCAGTTCTTC; CDR3: CASRLAGGGNNEQFF
D: TRBD1; V: TRBV27; J: TRBJ2-7; size: -; DNA: TGTGCCAGCAGTTGGACAGGGGGCGGGGGCTACGAGCAGTACTTC; CDR3: CASSWTGGGGYEQYF
D: -; V: TRBV28; J: TRBJ1-4; size: -; DNA: TGTGCCAGCAGTTTAAGTTTCAGGGGAACACTGTTTTTT; CDR3: CASSLSFRGTLFF